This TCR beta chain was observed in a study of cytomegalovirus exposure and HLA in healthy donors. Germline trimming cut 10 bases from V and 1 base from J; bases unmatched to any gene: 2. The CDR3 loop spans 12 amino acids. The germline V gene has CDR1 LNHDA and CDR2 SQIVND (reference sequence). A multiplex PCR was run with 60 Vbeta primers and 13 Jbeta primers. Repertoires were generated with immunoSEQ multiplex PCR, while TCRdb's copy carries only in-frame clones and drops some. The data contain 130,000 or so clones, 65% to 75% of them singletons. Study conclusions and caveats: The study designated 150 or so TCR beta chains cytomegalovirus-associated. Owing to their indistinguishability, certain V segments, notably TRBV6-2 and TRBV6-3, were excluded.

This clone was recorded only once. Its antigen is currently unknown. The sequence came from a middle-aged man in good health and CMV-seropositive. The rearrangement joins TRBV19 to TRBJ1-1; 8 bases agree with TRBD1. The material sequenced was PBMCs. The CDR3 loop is CAIGQGNTEAFF. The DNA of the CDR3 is TGTGCCATCGGACAGGGGAACACTGAAGCTTTCTTT.